This T cell receptor beta chain was obtained from a study of T cell responses to AZD1222 COVID-19 vaccine. Sequencing used immunoSEQ multiplex PCR; TCRdb keeps in-frame clones, though not all of them. The repertoire holds some 110,000 clones, with 80% to 90% as singletons. Germline assignment: CDR1 SQVTM and CDR2 ANQGSEA. Deletions cut 3 bases from V and 6 bases from J, with 11 bases between. The CDR3 covers 13 residues. This clone was detected only once. The chain links TRBV29-1 to TRBJ2-2, with D perhaps matching TRBD1 or TRBD2 (5 bases each). The specimen was peripheral blood, collected on day 0 of AZD1222 vaccination. The TCR was taken from an adult in good health. The CDR3 DNA follows: TGCAGCGTTGACACGCAGGGAGCCGGGGAGCTGTTTTTT. Protein: CSVDTQGAGELFF.